This T cell receptor beta chain was sequenced for a study of T cell repertoires in cytomegalovirus infection (dated by TCRdb to about 2019). In the study overall: Alongside well-studied HLA-B-restricted epitopes, the peptide stimulations were aimed at recently identified HLA-C-restricted CMV epitopes, whose presentation resists viral immunomodulation. Because public TCR beta signatures pointed to carriage of CMV infection together with the matching HLA type, the HLA type of each donor mattered for the analysis. The paper's findings and limits, for the study overall: In the ex vivo response, HLA-C-restricted CMV-specific TCR beta clonotypes were dominant, and in two of eight donors the single most frequent clonotype came from this HLA-C-restricted group. In both this cohort and an independent cohort of more than 350 donors, the cumulative frequency of public TCR beta family members distinguished carriers of CMV infection plus the relevant HLA type.

This clonotype was counted at least ten times. The antigen this receptor binds is unknown. No base quality values were provided; no much bigger clone lies one nucleotide off. Sequencing was performed on an Illumina HiSeq 1500. TCRdb handled the public reads itself, with Q25 trimming in fastp and clone calling in MiXCR, and kept productive beta chains. Here each entry gathers all rows of one CDR3 protein and keeps the most common genes and DNA. Across this sample there are a few hundred thousand distinct CDR3 sequences, with less than 25% seen only once. Roughly a fifth of the sample lies in the top ten. The germline V gene gives CDR1 as SGHVS and CDR2 as FNYEAQ. The junction shows trimming of 1 base on V and 5 bases on J, and the gene matches do not reach 11 bases of it. The CDR3 numbers 17 residues from cysteine through phenylalanine. Only the CDR3 part of the read is kept: 51 bases, read in frame from the first base.

Interpreted using the paper, the treatment or condition label stands for: in vitro stimulation with specific CMV peptide epitopes to enrich CMV-specific T cells. This sequence uses TRBV7-6 and TRBJ1-5, with 7 middle bases fitting TRBD1. The sequencing used cultured PBMCs, collected from culture after CMV antigen stimulation. The TCR sequence derives from a human donor in good health (CMV status not recorded). Some clones in this sample may be carry-over from other donors' samples. The CDR3 is CASSLGQGISLDQPQHF. The nucleotides are TGTGCCAGCAGCTTAGGACAGGGAATTTCATTGGATCAGCCCCAGCATTTT.